This TCR beta chain emerged from a study of read filtering for tumor transcriptome and immune sequencing (TCRdb year 2020). Concerning the study at large: Of the patients in the cohort, about 16 were male and over twelve were female, and their mean age was about 70 years, with a range of about 47 to 85. By revised international staging, roughly 8 patients were R-ISS I, some 17 were R-ISS II and 6 or 7 were R-ISS III. Per sample, about 3.5 to 10.27 million TCR-region mapped reads were obtained with IR-seq, compared with only about 80 to 1,400 with RNA-seq. Using the same bone marrow samples, the study ran both targeted immune repertoire sequencing and bulk whole-transcriptome sequencing and then compared the TCR repertoires from each method. One main goal was a read-filtering strategy for immune repertoire data, in particular deciding whether clonotypes backed by only one read should be removed. After DNase treatment, whole-transcriptome libraries were prepared using the TruSeq RNA Access Library Prep Kit.

Each patient had bone marrow sampled at the time of active disease. Isolation of bone marrow mononuclear cells was performed by Ficoll-Hypaque density gradient centrifugation. Myeloma plasma cells were removed and CD138-negative cells were collected by negative selection after labeling with CD138 magnetic microbeads on a MACS separator. The purity of the isolated cells was checked by flow cytometry with CD138 antibodies on an Attune NxT. TRIzol reagent was used to extract total RNA, and a NanoDrop spectrophotometer was used to quantify the extracted RNA. Paired RNA-seq and IR-seq were performed on the CD138-negative bone marrow sample of each patient. This clonotype showed up many times. Its antigen is currently not known. Mismatch with germline at one junction end may stem from a read error. TCR libraries were constructed from approximately 360 ng RNA using the Immunoverse kit, and molecular barcoded adaptors covering alpha/delta and beta/gamma chains were employed. TCR library preparation used the same RNA that was used for transcriptome sequencing. An Illumina HiSeq 4000 with 2 x 150 cycles was used to sequence the TCR libraries. In the original analysis: Using MiXCR, which included quality filtering and error correction, TCR reads were aligned to human V, D, J and C references and then assembled into CDR3 clonotypes. The tcR package in R was used to analyze clonotype counts and gene usage diversity. For inspection of raw mapping reads, RNA-seq reads were mapped by STAR aligner version 2.5.3a onto GRCh37 of the human genome. IR-seq fastq files were randomly downsampled with Seqtk 1.3 to test the effect of sequencing depth on detected clonotypes. TCRdb trimmed the raw reads at Q25, called clones with MiXCR and kept productive beta chains. A single entry per CDR3 protein holds the most common genes and DNA from its merged rows. TCRdb's processing, not the authors', yielded these V and J calls. In this sample the table shows approximately 6,300 distinct CDR3 sequences, roughly a quarter of which occur a single time. In total, the top ten clones hold over 40% of the sample.

Broad study findings and their caveats: In IR-seq, single-read clonotypes were about 81.9% of clonotypes but around 3.6% of total reads; in RNA-seq they were 74.6% of clonotypes and about 40% of reads. Compared with RNA-seq, IR-seq captured clonotypes at much higher depth and more reliably, and a smaller IR-seq throughput was enough to identify most shared clonotypes. When single-read clonotypes were removed, the proportions of shared clonotypes in IR-seq and RNA-seq correlated more strongly. The sorted CD138-negative fraction was composed of a mixed bone marrow immune population rather than of purified T cells.

Based on the germline V gene, the CDR1 and CDR2 sequences are ENHRY and SYGVKD. From cysteine to phenylalanine, the CDR3 is 14 amino acids long. Only the CDR3 portion is preserved as DNA: 42 bases, with reading frame beginning at the first base. The receptor's source is a donor aged 40 or over with multiple myeloma. The chain was built from TRBV10-3 and TRBJ2-7; the D gene lacks a confident call. Sequences were obtained from a population of CD138-negative cells sorted from bone marrow. This specimen's cell subset or site label, interpreted: bone marrow mononuclear cells depleted of CD138+ plasma/myeloma cells by negative magnetic selection. The DNA reads as follows: TGTGCCATCAGTGAGTCGTACAGATCCTACGAGCAGAACTTC. Its protein product is CAISESYRSYEQNF.